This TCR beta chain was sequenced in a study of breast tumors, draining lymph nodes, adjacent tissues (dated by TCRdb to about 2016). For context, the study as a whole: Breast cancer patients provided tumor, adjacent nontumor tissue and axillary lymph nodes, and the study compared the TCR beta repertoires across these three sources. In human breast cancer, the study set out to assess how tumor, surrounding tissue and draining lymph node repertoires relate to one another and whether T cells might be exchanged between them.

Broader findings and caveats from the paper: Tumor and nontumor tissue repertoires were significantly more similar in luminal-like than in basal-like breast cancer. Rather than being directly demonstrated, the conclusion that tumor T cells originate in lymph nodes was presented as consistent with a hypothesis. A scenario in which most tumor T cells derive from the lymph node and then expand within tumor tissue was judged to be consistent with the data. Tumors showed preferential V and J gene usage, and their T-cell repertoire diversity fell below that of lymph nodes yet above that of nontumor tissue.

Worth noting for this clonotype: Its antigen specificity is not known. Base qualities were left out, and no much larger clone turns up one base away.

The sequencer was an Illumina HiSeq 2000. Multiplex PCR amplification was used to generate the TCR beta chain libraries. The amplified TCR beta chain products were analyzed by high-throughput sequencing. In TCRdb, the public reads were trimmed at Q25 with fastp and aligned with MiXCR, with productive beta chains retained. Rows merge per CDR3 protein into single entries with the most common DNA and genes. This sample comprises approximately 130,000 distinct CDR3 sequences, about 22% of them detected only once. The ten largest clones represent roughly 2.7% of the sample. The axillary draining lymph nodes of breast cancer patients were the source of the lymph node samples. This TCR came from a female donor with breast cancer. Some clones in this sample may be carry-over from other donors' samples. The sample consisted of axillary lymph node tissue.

The DNA reads as follows: TGTGCCAGCAGGGCGGCTAGCGGGAGGGTAGATACGCAGTATTTT. This gives the protein CASRAASGRVDTQYF. The V and J genes are TRBV6-2 or TRBV6-3 and TRBJ2-3; TRBD2 matches 12 bases in the middle. There are 15 amino acids in the CDR3, from cysteine to phenylalanine inclusive. Only the CDR3 region is kept as DNA, spanning 45 bases read in frame from base 1. CDR1 is given as MNHEY and CDR2 as SVGEGT, both from the germline V gene. Trimming removed 6 bases from V and 5 bases from J; the gene matches leave 6 bases unexplained.